The 10 T cell receptor beta chains in this list originate from one sample, sequenced in a study of molecular identifiers for immune sequencing clone quantification. TCRdb reprocessed the PCR reads via MiXCR and lists one record per CDR3 protein. Counted here are 62,000 or so distinct CDR3 sequences, approximately 18% occurring once; the ten biggest clones make up nearly 1.5%. Sample: naive CD8+ T cells from blood, with Jurkat cell RNA spiked in. Specified subset: FACS-sorted CD8+CD4-CCR7+CD45RA+ naive T cells. The receptors originated from a human donor in good health. Some libraries in this study had Jurkat cell RNA spiked in.

This clonotype was recorded many times. The chain combines TRBV20-1 with TRBJ2-7; the D gene could be TRBD1 or TRBD2 (5 bases each). The CDR3 loop spans 19 amino acids. CDR1 DFQATT and CDR2 SNEGSKA come from the germline V gene (reference sequence). Trimming removed 0 bases at V and 1 base at J, with 25 bases between. CDR3 amino acids: CSARDVGAVWGKESYEQYF. DNA for the CDR3: TGCAGTGCTAGAGATGTCGGTGCGGTGTGGGGGAAAGAGTCCTACGAGCAGTACTTC.

As to this clonotype: One end of the junction does not line up with germline, which may come from a read error. This chain links TRBV29-1 with TRBJ2-1; no reliable D call. The V gene's germline CDR1 is SQVTM and CDR2 ANQGSEA. The CDR3 spans 11 residues. Written as DNA, the CDR3 is TGCGGCGTTGAATTACAGAATGAGCAGTTCTTC. It encodes CGVELQNEQFF.

This clonotype was seen many times. This chain joins TRBV29-1 and TRBJ2-1; 8 bases line up with TRBD2. CDR1 and CDR2 from the germline V gene are SQVTM and ANQGSEA. CDR3 length: 13 amino acids. After removal of 6 bases from V and 10 bases from J, the junction contained 11 bases not matched to a gene. CDR3 residues: CSVEREGIGEQFF. CDR3 bases: TGCAGCGTCGAACGGGAGGGTATCGGGGAGCAGTTCTTC.

Turning to this clonotype: This may stem from a read error, because a much larger clone lies one nucleotide away. The DNA of the CDR3 is TGTGCCAGTAGTGGACTAGCGGGAGTAGGTACGCAGTATTTT. It specifies CASSGLAGVGTQYF. This chain joins TRBV19 and TRBJ2-3; TRBD2 agrees at 13 bases. Per the germline V gene, CDR1 is LNHDA and CDR2 is SQIVND (reference sequence). The CDR3 length is 14 residues. The trim removed 5 bases at V and 8 bases at J, leaving 4 bases unmatched.

Turning to this clonotype: Mismatch with germline at one junction end may stem from a read error. The CDR3 DNA is TGTGCCAGCAGTTACGGGGTTTCCTACGGGCAGTACTTC. It specifies CASSYGVSYGQYF. This sequence joins TRBV6-6 and TRBJ2-7; the D is unclear. CDR3 length equals 13 residues. Germline values: CDR1 MNHNY, CDR2 SVGAGI (reference sequence).

This clonotype appeared many times. V gene TRBV20-1 combines with J gene TRBJ1-4; 8 bases are shared with TRBD1. The V gene's germline CDR1 is DFQATT and CDR2 SNEGSKA (reference sequence). With 0 bases clipped from V and 7 bases from J, the junction kept 7 bases outside the gene matches. The CDR3 runs to 15 residues. This chain's CDR3 is CSARDPDRDIEKLFF. The CDR3 DNA reads TGCAGTGCTAGAGATCCGGACAGGGATATTGAAAAACTGTTTTTT.

Ten or more counts support this clonotype. The chain uses TRBV7-8 and TRBJ2-7, with a weak D call TRBD2 (5 bases). This CDR3 contains 16 residues. Trimming cost V 3 bases and J 7 bases, with 22 bases left between them. Germline CDR1 SGHVS, CDR2 FQNEAQ. The CDR3 reads CASSFLRGEAGLEQYF. The CDR3 DNA sequence: TGTGCCAGCAGCTTCCTTCGGGGTGAGGCTGGGTTAGAGCAGTACTTC. Full variable domain (rest looked up from reference TRBV7-8 and TRBJ2-7): GAGVSQSPRYKVAKRGQDVALRCDPISGHVSLFWYQQALGQGPEFLTYFQNEAQLDKSGLPSDRFFAERPEGSVSTLKIQRTQQEDSAVYLCASSFLRGEAGLEQYFGPGTRLTVT.

This clonotype has at least ten counts. The chain has TRBV20-1 and TRBJ2-1, with TRBD2 matching 10 bases. Germline assignment: CDR1 DFQATT and CDR2 SNEGSKA (reference sequence). V dropped 6 bases and J dropped 1; count of bases not matched to a gene: 6. This CDR3 is built from 15 residues. The CDR3 reads CSAKLAGVSYNEQFF. The DNA for the CDR3 is TGCAGTGCAAAGCTAGCGGGGGTTTCCTACAATGAGCAGTTCTTC.

In its sample, this clonotype was seen many times. The chain carries TRBV29-1 and TRBJ2-2; 10 bases are a match to TRBD1. Germline V gives CDR1 SQVTM, CDR2 ANQGSEA. V lost 6 bases and J lost 5; bases outside the gene matches: 12. This CDR3 has 16 residues. As DNA, the CDR3 is TGCAGCGTGGACATAAGCGGGACAGGGGTGACCGGGGAGCTGTTTTTT. This translates into CSVDISGTGVTGELFF.

This clonotype was recorded many times. The genes are TRBV14 and TRBJ2-3; 9 nucleotides align to TRBD2. Germline V gives CDR1 SGHDN, CDR2 FVKESK. The CDR3 extends over 15 amino acids. Trimming at V came to 6 bases and at J to 6 bases, leaving 10 bases not matched to a gene. CDR3 nucleotides: TGTGCCAGCAGGAGTAGCGGGAGAAGAATGGATACGCAGTATTTT. It encodes CASRSSGRRMDTQYF.